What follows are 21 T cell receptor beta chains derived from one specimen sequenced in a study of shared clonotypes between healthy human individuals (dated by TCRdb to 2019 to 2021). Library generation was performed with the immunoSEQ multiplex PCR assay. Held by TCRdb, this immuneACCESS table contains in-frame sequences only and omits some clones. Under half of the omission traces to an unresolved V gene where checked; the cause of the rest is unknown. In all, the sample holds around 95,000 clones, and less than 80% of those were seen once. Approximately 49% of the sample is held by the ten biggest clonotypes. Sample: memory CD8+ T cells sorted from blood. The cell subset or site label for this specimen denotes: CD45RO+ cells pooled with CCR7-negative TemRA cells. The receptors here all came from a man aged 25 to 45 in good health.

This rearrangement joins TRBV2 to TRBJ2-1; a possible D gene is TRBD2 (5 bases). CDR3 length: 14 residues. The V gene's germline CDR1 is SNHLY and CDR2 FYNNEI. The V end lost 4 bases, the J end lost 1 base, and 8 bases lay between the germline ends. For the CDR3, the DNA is TGTGCCAGCAGTGGAGGGTATTCCTACAATGAGCAGTTCTTC. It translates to CASSGGYSYNEQFF. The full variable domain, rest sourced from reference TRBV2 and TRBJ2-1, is EPEVTQTPSHQVTQMGQEVILRCVPISNHLYFYWYRQILGQKVEFLVSFYNNEISEKSEIFDDQFSVERPDGSNFTLKIRSTKLEDSAMYFCASSGGYSYNEQFFGPGTRLTVL.

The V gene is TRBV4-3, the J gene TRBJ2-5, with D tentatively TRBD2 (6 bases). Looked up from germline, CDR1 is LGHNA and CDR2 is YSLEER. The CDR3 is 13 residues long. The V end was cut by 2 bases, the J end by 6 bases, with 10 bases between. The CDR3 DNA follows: TGCGCCAGCAGCCAAACTAGCAGCCAGACCCAGTACTTC. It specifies CASSQTSSQTQYF.

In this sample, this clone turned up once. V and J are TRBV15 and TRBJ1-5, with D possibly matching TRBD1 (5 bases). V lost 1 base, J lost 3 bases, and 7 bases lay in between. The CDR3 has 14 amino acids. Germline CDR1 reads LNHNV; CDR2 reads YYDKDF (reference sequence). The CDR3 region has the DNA TGTGCCACCAGCAGAGGGGGCACCAATCAGCCCCAGCATTTT. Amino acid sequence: CATSRGGTNQPQHF. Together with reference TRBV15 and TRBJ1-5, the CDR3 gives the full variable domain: DAMVIQNPRYQVTQFGKPVTLSCSQTLNHNVMYWYQQKSSQAPKLLFHYYDKDFNNEADTPDNFQSRRPNTSFCFLDIRSPGLGDTAMYLCATSRGGTNQPQHFGDGTRLSIL.

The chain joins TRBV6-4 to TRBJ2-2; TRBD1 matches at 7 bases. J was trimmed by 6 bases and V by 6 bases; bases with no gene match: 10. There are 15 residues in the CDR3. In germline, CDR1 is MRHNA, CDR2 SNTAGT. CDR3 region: CASSEDRQSPGELFF. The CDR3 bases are TGTGCCAGCAGCGAGGACAGGCAATCCCCCGGGGAGCTGTTTTTT.

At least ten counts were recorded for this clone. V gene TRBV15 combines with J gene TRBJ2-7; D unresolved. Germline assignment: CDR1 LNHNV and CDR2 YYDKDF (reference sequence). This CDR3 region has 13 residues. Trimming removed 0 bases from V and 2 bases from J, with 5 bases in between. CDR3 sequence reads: CATSRDQTYEQYF. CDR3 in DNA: TGTGCCACCAGCAGAGATCAAACCTACGAGCAGTACTTC.

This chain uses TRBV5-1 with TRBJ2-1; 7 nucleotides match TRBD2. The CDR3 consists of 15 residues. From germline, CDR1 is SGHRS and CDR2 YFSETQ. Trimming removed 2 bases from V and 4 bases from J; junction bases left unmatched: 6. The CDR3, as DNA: TGCGCCAGCAGCTTTTTTTCTAGCGGTTACAATGAGCAGTTCTTC. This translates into CASSFFSSGYNEQFF.

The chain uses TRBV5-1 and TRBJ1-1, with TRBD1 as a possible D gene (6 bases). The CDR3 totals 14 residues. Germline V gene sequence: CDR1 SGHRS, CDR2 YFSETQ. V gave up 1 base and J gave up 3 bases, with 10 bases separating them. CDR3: CASSLTGRDTEAFF. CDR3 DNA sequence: TGCGCCAGCAGCTTGACAGGGAGGGACACTGAAGCTTTCTTT.

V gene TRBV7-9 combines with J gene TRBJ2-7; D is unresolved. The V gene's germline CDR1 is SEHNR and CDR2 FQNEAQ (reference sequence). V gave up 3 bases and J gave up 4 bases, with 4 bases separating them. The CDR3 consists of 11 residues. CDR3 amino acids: CASSLTYEQYF. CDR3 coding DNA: TGTGCCAGCAGCTTGACATACGAGCAGTACTTC.

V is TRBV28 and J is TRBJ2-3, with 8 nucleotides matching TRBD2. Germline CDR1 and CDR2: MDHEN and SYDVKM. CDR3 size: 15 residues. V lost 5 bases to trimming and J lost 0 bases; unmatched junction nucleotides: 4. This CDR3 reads CASSPRLASTDTQYF. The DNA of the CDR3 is TGTGCCAGCAGTCCCAGACTAGCGAGCACAGATACGCAGTATTTT. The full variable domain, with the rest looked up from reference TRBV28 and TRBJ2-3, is DVKVTQSSRYLVKRTGEKVFLECVQDMDHENMFWYRQDPGLGLRLIYFSYDVKMKEKGDIPEGYSVSREKKERFSLILESASTNQTSMYLCASSPRLASTDTQYFGPGTRLTVL.

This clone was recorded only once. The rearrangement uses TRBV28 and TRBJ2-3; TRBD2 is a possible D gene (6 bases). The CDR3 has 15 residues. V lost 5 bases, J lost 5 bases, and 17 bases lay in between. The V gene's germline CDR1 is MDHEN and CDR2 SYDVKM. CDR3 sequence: CASSLGGDGEDTQYF. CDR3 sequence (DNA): TGTGCCAGCAGTCTGGGCGGGGATGGGGAAGATACGCAGTATTTT.

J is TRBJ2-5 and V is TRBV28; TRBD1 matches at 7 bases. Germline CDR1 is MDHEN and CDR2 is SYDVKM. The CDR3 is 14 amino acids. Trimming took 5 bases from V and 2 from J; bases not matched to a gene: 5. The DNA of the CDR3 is TGTGCCAGCAGTCCTCCGGGACAGCAAGAGACCCAGTACTTC. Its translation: CASSPPGQQETQYF.

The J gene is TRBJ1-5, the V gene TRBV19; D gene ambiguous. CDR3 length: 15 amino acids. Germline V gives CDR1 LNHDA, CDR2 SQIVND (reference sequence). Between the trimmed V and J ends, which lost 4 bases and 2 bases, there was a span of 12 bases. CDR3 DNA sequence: TGTGCCAGTAGTAGCCCGGCCAGTGGCAATCAGCCCCAGCATTTT. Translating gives CASSSPASGNQPQHF.

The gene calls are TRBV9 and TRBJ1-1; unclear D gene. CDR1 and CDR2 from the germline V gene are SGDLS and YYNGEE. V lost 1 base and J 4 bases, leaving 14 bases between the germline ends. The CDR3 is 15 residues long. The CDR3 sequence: CASSVLGKLGTEAFF. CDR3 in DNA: TGTGCCAGCAGCGTATTGGGTAAACTGGGCACTGAAGCTTTCTTT.

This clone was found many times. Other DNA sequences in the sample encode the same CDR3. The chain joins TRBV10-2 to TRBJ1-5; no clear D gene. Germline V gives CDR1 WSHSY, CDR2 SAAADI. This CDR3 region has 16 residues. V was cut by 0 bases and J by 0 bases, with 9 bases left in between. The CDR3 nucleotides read TGCGCCAGCAGTGAGTCGCCGGGAAATAGCAATCAGCCCCAGCATTTT. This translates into CASSESPGNSNQPQHF.

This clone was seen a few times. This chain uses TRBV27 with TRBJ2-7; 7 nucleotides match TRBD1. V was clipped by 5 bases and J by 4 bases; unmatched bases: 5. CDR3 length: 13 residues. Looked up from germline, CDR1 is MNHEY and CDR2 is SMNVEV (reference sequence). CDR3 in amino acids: CASSTGTVYEQYF. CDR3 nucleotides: TGTGCCAGCAGTACCGGGACAGTTTACGAGCAGTACTTC.

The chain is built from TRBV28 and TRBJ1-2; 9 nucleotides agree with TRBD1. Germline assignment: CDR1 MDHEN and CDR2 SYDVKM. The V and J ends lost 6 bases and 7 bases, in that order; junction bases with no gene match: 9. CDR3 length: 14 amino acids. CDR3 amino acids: CASSATGGAVGYTF. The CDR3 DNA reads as TGTGCCAGCAGCGCAACAGGGGGCGCGGTTGGCTACACCTTC.

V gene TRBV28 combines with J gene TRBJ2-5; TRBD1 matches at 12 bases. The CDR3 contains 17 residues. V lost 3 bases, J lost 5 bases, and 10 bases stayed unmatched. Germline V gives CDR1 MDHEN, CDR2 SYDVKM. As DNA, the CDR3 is TGTGCCAGCAGTTTTCTGAGGGACAGGGGGCAGGAGGAGACCCAGTACTTC. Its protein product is CASSFLRDRGQEETQYF.

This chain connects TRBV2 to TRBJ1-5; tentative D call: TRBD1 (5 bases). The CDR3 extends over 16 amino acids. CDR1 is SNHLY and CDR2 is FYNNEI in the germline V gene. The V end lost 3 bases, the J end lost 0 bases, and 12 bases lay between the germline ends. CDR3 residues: CASSDQGAGSNQPQHF. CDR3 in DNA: TGTGCCAGCAGTGATCAAGGGGCGGGTAGCAATCAGCCCCAGCATTTT.

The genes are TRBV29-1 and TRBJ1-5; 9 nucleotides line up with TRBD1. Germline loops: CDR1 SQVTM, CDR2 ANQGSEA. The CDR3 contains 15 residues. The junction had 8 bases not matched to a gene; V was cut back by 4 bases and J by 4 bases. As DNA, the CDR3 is TGCAGCGTTGCGGACAGGGGAAGGGAAAATCAGCCCCAGCATTTT. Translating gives CSVADRGRENQPQHF.

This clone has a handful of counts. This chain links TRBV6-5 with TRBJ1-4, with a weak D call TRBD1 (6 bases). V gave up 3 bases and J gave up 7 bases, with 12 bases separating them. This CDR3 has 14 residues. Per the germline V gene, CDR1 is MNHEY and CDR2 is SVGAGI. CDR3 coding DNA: TGTGCCAGCAGTTATTCAGGGGCGGGTGAAAAACTGTTTTTT. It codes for CASSYSGAGEKLFF.

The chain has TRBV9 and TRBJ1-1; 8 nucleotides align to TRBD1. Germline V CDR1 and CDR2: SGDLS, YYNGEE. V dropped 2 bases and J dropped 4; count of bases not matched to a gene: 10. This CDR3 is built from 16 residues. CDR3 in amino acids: CASSVSKDRVGTEAFF. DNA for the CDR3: TGTGCCAGCAGCGTTAGCAAGGACAGGGTCGGCACTGAAGCTTTCTTT.